This is a list of T cell receptor beta chains from one sample in a study of blood T cell repertoires in COVID-19. Here immunoSEQ multiplex PCR was the method, and the copy in TCRdb shows in-frame clones only, minus some. The sample holds about 160,000 clones; approximately 87% are singletons and the top ten take 10% to 13%. The specimen was peripheral blood. The receptors come from a woman in her sixties or seventies with COVID-19, enrolled during active disease. CDR3s include the opening cysteine and the closing phenylalanine or tryptophan. A D gene is named only where the DNA matches it firmly. Size is stated for part of the rows, as once, few or many counts, or as a class when the clone is expanded.

d_call: .; clone_size: .; j_call: TRBJ2-1; v_call: TRBV6-1; cdr3_nt: TGTGCCAGCAGTGAAATGAGACACAGCAATGAGCAGTTCTTC; cdr3_aa: CASSEMRHSNEQFF
d_call: TRBD2; clone_size: once; j_call: TRBJ2-5; v_call: TRBV6-5; cdr3_nt: TGTGCCGGGGGGGAGGGATCCCAAGAGACCCAGTACTTC; cdr3_aa: CAGGEGSQETQYF
d_call: TRBD2; clone_size: once; j_call: TRBJ2-7; v_call: TRBV27; cdr3_nt: TGTGCCAGCAGTCAAAGACTAGCGGGGGGACTATACGAGCAGTACTTC; cdr3_aa: CASSQRLAGGLYEQYF
d_call: .; clone_size: .; j_call: TRBJ1-6; v_call: TRBV9; cdr3_nt: TGTGCCAGCAGCGTAAGCGTGTCCGTAGCTAATTCACCCCTCCACTTT; cdr3_aa: CASSVSVSVANSPLHF
d_call: TRBD1; clone_size: .; j_call: TRBJ1-5; v_call: TRBV10-3; cdr3_nt: TGTGCCATCGCGGACAGGGGGCGCGAACAGCCCCAGCATTTT; cdr3_aa: CAIADRGREQPQHF
d_call: .; clone_size: once; j_call: TRBJ2-1; v_call: TRBV3-1/TRBV3-2; cdr3_nt: TGTGCCAGCAGCCAAGCCGCTTCGGGTGAGCAGTTCTTC; cdr3_aa: CASSQAASGEQFF
d_call: TRBD2; clone_size: .; j_call: TRBJ2-3; v_call: TRBV18; cdr3_nt: TGTGCCAGCTCACCACGACTAGCGGGGAACACAGATACGCAGTATTTT; cdr3_aa: CASSPRLAGNTDTQYF
d_call: TRBD1; clone_size: .; j_call: TRBJ2-4; v_call: TRBV9; cdr3_nt: TGTGCCAGCAGCGTAGGTTCCTCGGACAGGGGGCTGCAGTACTTC; cdr3_aa: CASSVGSSDRGLQYF
d_call: .; clone_size: .; j_call: TRBJ2-7; v_call: TRBV6-5; cdr3_nt: TGTGCCAGCAGCTTAGTTAGGACATCCTACGAGCAGTACTTC; cdr3_aa: CASSLVRTSYEQYF
d_call: .; clone_size: .; j_call: TRBJ1-2; v_call: TRBV11-2; cdr3_nt: TGTGCCAGCAGCTTAGAGCGACAGTCCAACAACTATGGCTACACCTTC; cdr3_aa: CASSLERQSNNYGYTF
d_call: .; clone_size: .; j_call: TRBJ2-2; v_call: TRBV7-9; cdr3_nt: TGTGCCAGCAGCGTCCAGGGACTGTATACCGGGGAGCTGTTTTTT; cdr3_aa: CASSVQGLYTGELFF
d_call: TRBD1; clone_size: .; j_call: TRBJ1-3; v_call: TRBV5-1; cdr3_nt: TGCGCCAGCAGCGAACAGACAGGGTCCCTCTCTGGAAACACCATATATTTT; cdr3_aa: CASSEQTGSLSGNTIYF
d_call: .; clone_size: .; j_call: TRBJ1-6; v_call: TRBV18; cdr3_nt: TGTGCCAGCTTAGCCCCCAATTCACCCCTCCACTTT; cdr3_aa: CASLAPNSPLHF
d_call: TRBD1; clone_size: .; j_call: TRBJ1-2; v_call: TRBV6-6; cdr3_nt: TGTGCCAGCAGTACCCCCGGCAGGGGGAACTATGGCTACACCTTC; cdr3_aa: CASSTPGRGNYGYTF
d_call: TRBD1; clone_size: once; j_call: TRBJ1-6; v_call: TRBV27; cdr3_nt: TGTGCCAGCAGTACCAGGGGGGCCCCTTATAATTCACCCCTCCACTTT; cdr3_aa: CASSTRGAPYNSPLHF
d_call: .; clone_size: .; j_call: TRBJ1-1; v_call: TRBV6-2/TRBV6-3; cdr3_nt: TGTGCCAGCAGCTTCAGGGGCGTGGGGAACACTGAAGCTTTCTTT; cdr3_aa: CASSFRGVGNTEAFF
d_call: .; clone_size: .; j_call: TRBJ2-2; v_call: TRBV2; cdr3_nt: TGTGCCAGCTCGGGACACCCTTCCGGCGGGGAGCTGTTTTTT; cdr3_aa: CASSGHPSGGELFF
d_call: .; clone_size: .; j_call: TRBJ2-3; v_call: TRBV6-4; cdr3_nt: TGTGCCAGCACCACCACAAGGGGGCGCGGGGTCACAGATACGCAGTATTTT; cdr3_aa: CASTTTRGRGVTDTQYF
d_call: TRBD1; clone_size: .; j_call: TRBJ1-5; v_call: TRBV6-1; cdr3_nt: TGTGCCAGCAGTGAACCGGGACAGGCTGAGCAGCCCCAGCATTTT; cdr3_aa: CASSEPGQAEQPQHF
d_call: .; clone_size: .; j_call: TRBJ2-2; v_call: TRBV20-1; cdr3_nt: TGCAGTGCTAGTTCGGGGGATTCGACCGGGGAGCTGTTTTTT; cdr3_aa: CSASSGDSTGELFF
d_call: TRBD1; clone_size: once; j_call: TRBJ1-4; v_call: TRBV7-3; cdr3_nt: TGTGCCAGCAGCTTAATGGGCAGGGGGAATGAAAAACTGTTTTTT; cdr3_aa: CASSLMGRGNEKLFF
d_call: .; clone_size: .; j_call: TRBJ2-7; v_call: TRBV6-5; cdr3_nt: TGTGCCAGCAGCAGGGAAAGAGGATCCGAGCAGTACTTC; cdr3_aa: CASSRERGSEQYF
d_call: TRBD1; clone_size: .; j_call: TRBJ2-7; v_call: TRBV5-8; cdr3_nt: TGTGCCAGCAGCCGGGACAGGGGGTACGAGCAGTACTTC; cdr3_aa: CASSRDRGYEQYF
d_call: TRBD1; clone_size: .; j_call: TRBJ1-6; v_call: TRBV4-1; cdr3_nt: TGCGCCAGCAGCCACCGGGACAGGGATAATTCACCCCTCCACTTT; cdr3_aa: CASSHRDRDNSPLHF
d_call: .; clone_size: .; j_call: TRBJ2-2; v_call: TRBV11-2; cdr3_nt: TGTGCCAGCAGCTTAGAGGCGGCCGGGGAGCTGTTTTTT; cdr3_aa: CASSLEAAGELFF
d_call: .; clone_size: .; j_call: TRBJ1-6; v_call: TRBV18; cdr3_nt: TGTGCCAGCTCACCAAAGGGGATAGGCCCCTATAATTCACCCCTCCACTTT; cdr3_aa: CASSPKGIGPYNSPLHF
d_call: .; clone_size: .; j_call: TRBJ1-5; v_call: TRBV6-4; cdr3_nt: TGTGCCAGCAGTGACTCTCCAAATCAGCCCCAGCATTTT; cdr3_aa: CASSDSPNQPQHF
d_call: .; clone_size: .; j_call: TRBJ2-7; v_call: TRBV10-3; cdr3_nt: TGTGCCATCATGGCTAAAGACAACCAGAGTCCCTACGAGCAGTACTTC; cdr3_aa: CAIMAKDNQSPYEQYF
d_call: .; clone_size: .; j_call: TRBJ1-4; v_call: TRBV7-2; cdr3_nt: TGTGCCAGCAGCTTAGATCAGGGTTGGGAAAAACTGTTTTTT; cdr3_aa: CASSLDQGWEKLFF
d_call: TRBD2; clone_size: once; j_call: TRBJ2-2; v_call: TRBV6-6; cdr3_nt: TGTGCCAGCAGTTACTCGACTAGCTGGTTCGGGGAGCTGTTTTTT; cdr3_aa: CASSYSTSWFGELFF
d_call: TRBD1; clone_size: .; j_call: TRBJ1-6; v_call: TRBV2; cdr3_nt: TGTGCCAGCAGTGATGGGACAGGGTGGATTTCTAATTCACCCCTCCACTTT; cdr3_aa: CASSDGTGWISNSPLHF
d_call: TRBD2; clone_size: .; j_call: TRBJ2-7; v_call: TRBV7-2; cdr3_nt: TGTGCCAGCAGCTTAGATACTAGCGGGATCTACGAGCAGTACTTC; cdr3_aa: CASSLDTSGIYEQYF
d_call: .; clone_size: .; j_call: TRBJ2-3; v_call: TRBV27; cdr3_nt: TGTGCCAGCAGCTTTATATCGAGGGTTCCAGATACGCAGTATTTT; cdr3_aa: CASSFISRVPDTQYF
d_call: TRBD1; clone_size: .; j_call: TRBJ1-2; v_call: TRBV29-1; cdr3_nt: TGCAGCGTTGGATTTTCTGGGACAGGGGGTCTCGTTGCTGGCTACACCTTC; cdr3_aa: CSVGFSGTGGLVAGYTF
d_call: .; clone_size: .; j_call: TRBJ1-6; v_call: TRBV9; cdr3_nt: TGTGCCAGCAGCGTAGCGGGAGTACAGAATTCACCCCTCCACTTT; cdr3_aa: CASSVAGVQNSPLHF
d_call: TRBD1; clone_size: few; j_call: TRBJ1-2; v_call: TRBV7-9; cdr3_nt: TGTGCCAGCAGCTTAGCGGACAGGTTGCATGGCTACACCTTC; cdr3_aa: CASSLADRLHGYTF
d_call: TRBD1; clone_size: .; j_call: TRBJ2-7; v_call: TRBV7-9; cdr3_nt: TGTGCCAGCAGCAACCCAGGGGGCGCGGATTACGAGCAGTACTTC; cdr3_aa: CASSNPGGADYEQYF
d_call: .; clone_size: .; j_call: TRBJ1-6; v_call: TRBV5-6; cdr3_nt: TGTGCCAGCAGCCGGGCAGGGTCGGGCTCCTATAATTCACCCCTCCACTTT; cdr3_aa: CASSRAGSGSYNSPLHF
d_call: TRBD1; clone_size: .; j_call: TRBJ1-4; v_call: TRBV3-1/TRBV3-2; cdr3_nt: TGTGCCAGCAGTCCGACAGGGATTAATGAAAAACTGTTTTTT; cdr3_aa: CASSPTGINEKLFF
d_call: TRBD2; clone_size: .; j_call: TRBJ2-2; v_call: TRBV3-1/TRBV3-2; cdr3_nt: TGTGCCAGCAGCCCGGGGGGGACGAACACCGGGGAGCTGTTTTTT; cdr3_aa: CASSPGGTNTGELFF